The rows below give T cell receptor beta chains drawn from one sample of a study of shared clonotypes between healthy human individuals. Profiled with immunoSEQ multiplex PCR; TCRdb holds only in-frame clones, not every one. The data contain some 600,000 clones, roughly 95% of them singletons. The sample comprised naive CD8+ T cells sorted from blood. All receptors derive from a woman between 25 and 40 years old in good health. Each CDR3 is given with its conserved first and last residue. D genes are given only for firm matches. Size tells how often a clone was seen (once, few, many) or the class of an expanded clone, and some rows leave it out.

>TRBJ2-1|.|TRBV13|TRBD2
CASSEGLGNEQFF
TGTGCCAGCAGCGAAGGACTAGGCAATGAGCAGTTCTTC
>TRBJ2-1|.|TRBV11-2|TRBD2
CASSLGLAGGPIYNEQFF
TGTGCCAGCAGCTTGGGACTAGCGGGAGGTCCCATCTACAATGAGCAGTTCTTC
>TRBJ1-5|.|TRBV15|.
CATSRDKFDRQQPQHF
TGTGCCACCAGCAGAGATAAGTTTGACAGACAGCAGCCCCAGCATTTT
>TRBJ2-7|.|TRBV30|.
CAWSVSFRGGSRWDEQYF
TGTGCCTGGAGTGTATCTTTTAGGGGAGGCTCAAGGTGGGACGAGCAGTACTTC
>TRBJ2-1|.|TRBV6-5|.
CASSSFVYGEQFF
TGTGCCAGCAGTAGTTTCGTGTACGGTGAGCAGTTCTTC
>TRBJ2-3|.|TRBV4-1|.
CASSQRGDTQYF
TGCGCCAGCAGCCAAAGGGGGGATACGCAGTATTTT
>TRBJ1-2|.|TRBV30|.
CACLAQSPGGYGYTF
TGTGCCTGCCTTGCTCAGTCTCCCGGGGGATATGGCTACACCTTC
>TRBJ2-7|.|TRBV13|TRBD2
CASSLGLAGAYEQYF
TGTGCCAGCAGCTTGGGACTAGCGGGGGCCTACGAGCAGTACTTC
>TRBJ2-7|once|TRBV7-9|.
CASSSNSHEQYF
TGTGCCAGCAGCTCAAATAGCCACGAGCAGTACTTC
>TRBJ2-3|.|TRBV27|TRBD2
CASSLMSGSWADTQYF
TGTGCCAGCAGTTTGATGAGCGGGAGTTGGGCAGATACGCAGTATTTT
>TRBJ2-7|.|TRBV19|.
CASSTGADYEQYF
TGTGCCAGTAGCACAGGAGCGGACTACGAGCAGTACTTC
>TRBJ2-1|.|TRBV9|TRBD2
CASSPGLAGGFNEQFF
TGTGCCAGCAGCCCCGGGCTAGCGGGAGGTTTTAATGAGCAGTTCTTC
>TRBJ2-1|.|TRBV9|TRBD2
CASSASGGNSYNEQFF
TGTGCCAGCAGCGCTAGCGGGGGTAACTCCTACAATGAGCAGTTCTTC
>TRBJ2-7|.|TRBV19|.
CASSIDPAVVYEQYF
TGTGCCAGTAGTATAGATCCCGCAGTGGTCTACGAGCAGTACTTC
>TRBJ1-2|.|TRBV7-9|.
CASGLWTEGYTF
TGTGCCAGCGGGTTATGGACAGAAGGCTACACCTTC
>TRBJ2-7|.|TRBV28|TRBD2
CASSSGSGRSSHEQYF
TGTGCCAGCAGTTCGGGTAGCGGGAGATCTTCCCACGAGCAGTACTTC
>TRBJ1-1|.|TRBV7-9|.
CASPDGLPMNTEAFF
TGTGCCAGCCCAGACGGACTGCCTATGAACACTGAAGCTTTCTTT
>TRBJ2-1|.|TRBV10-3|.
CAIAADDNEQFF
TGTGCCATCGCTGCGGATGACAATGAGCAGTTCTTC
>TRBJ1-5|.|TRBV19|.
CASSSRPKGFGNQPQHF
TGTGCCAGTAGTAGCCGCCCGAAGGGGTTCGGCAATCAGCCCCAGCATTTT
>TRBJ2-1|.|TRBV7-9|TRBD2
CASSLETSGRWNEQFF
TGTGCCAGCAGCTTAGAAACTAGCGGGAGGTGGAATGAGCAGTTCTTC
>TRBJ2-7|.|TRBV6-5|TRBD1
CASSWDSSYEQYF
TGTGCCAGCAGTTGGGACAGCTCCTACGAGCAGTACTTC
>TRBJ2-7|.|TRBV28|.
CASSYGQNYEQYF
TGTGCCAGCAGTTACGGACAAAACTACGAGCAGTACTTC
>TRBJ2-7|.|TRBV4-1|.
CASSVRRGYEQYF
TGCGCCAGCAGCGTTCGGCGGGGCTACGAGCAGTACTTC
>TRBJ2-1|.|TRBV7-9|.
CASSPPARGGEQFF
TGTGCCAGCAGCCCCCCTGCCCGGGGTGGCGAGCAGTTCTTC
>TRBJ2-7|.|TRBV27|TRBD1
CASSRWDRGSYEQYF
TGTGCCAGCAGTCGGTGGGACAGGGGCTCCTACGAGCAGTACTTC
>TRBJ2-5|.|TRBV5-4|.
CASSREDQETQYF
TGTGCCAGCAGCCGCGAGGACCAAGAGACCCAGTACTTC
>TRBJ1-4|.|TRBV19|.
CASSSTASNEKLFF
TGTGCCAGTAGCTCAACGGCCTCTAATGAAAAACTGTTTTTT
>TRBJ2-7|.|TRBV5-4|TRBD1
CASSLRGQANYEQYF
TGTGCCAGCAGCCTAAGGGGACAGGCGAACTACGAGCAGTACTTC
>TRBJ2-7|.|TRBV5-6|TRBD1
CASSLRDRDYEQYF
TGTGCCAGCAGCCTCAGGGACAGAGACTACGAGCAGTACTTC
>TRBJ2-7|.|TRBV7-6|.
CASSLQQQSSYEQYF
TGTGCCAGCAGCTTACAACAGCAAAGCTCCTACGAGCAGTACTTC
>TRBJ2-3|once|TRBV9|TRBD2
CASSVGGGRGGTDTQYF
TGTGCCAGCAGCGTAGGGGGCGGGAGAGGTGGGACAGATACGCAGTATTTT
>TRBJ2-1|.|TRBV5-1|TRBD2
CASLKQTSGNYNEQFF
TGCGCCAGCCTGAAACAGACTAGCGGAAATTACAATGAGCAGTTCTTC
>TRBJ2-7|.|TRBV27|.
CASSLHSRGHSYEQYF
TGTGCCAGCAGCCTCCACAGTAGGGGACACTCCTACGAGCAGTACTTC
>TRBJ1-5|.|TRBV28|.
CASSLGFNQPQHF
TGTGCCAGCAGTCTGGGTTTCAATCAGCCCCAGCATTTT
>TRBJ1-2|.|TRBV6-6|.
CASNLDRNYGYTF
TGTGCCAGCAACCTGGACAGAAACTATGGCTACACCTTC
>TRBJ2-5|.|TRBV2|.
CASSEYGETQYF
TGTGCCAGCAGTGAATATGGGGAGACCCAGTACTTC
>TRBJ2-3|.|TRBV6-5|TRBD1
CASSHLGTGTDTQYF
TGTGCCAGCAGTCACCTCGGGACAGGGACAGATACGCAGTATTTT
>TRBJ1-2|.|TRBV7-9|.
CASSLGQFPNYGYTF
TGTGCCAGCAGCTTAGGCCAGTTCCCTAACTATGGCTACACCTTC
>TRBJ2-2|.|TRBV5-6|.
CASSPLTGAGELFF
TGTGCCAGCAGCCCCCTGACGGGAGCCGGGGAGCTGTTTTTT
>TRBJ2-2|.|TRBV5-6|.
CASSSDTGELFF
TGTGCCAGCAGCTCCGACACCGGGGAGCTGTTTTTT
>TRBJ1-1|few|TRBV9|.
CASSVTNTEAFF
TGTGCCAGCAGCGTGACGAACACTGAAGCTTTCTTT
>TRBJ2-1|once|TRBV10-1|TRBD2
CASILRGGGGRYGEQFF
TGCGCCAGCATCCTGAGAGGGGGAGGCGGGAGGTATGGTGAGCAGTTCTTC
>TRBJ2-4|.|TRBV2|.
CAGRDAKNIQYF
TGTGCCGGCAGGGATGCCAAAAACATTCAGTACTTC
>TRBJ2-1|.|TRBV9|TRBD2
CASSVYGLAGGERNEQFF
TGTGCCAGCAGCGTTTATGGACTAGCGGGAGGAGAGCGAAATGAGCAGTTCTTC